The sequence of this TCR beta chain was determined in a study of cytomegalovirus exposure and HLA in healthy donors. General observations from the study: In a later analysis, parvovirus B19, influenza, CMV and Epstein-Barr virus appeared linked to several top co-occurrence clusters. Accurate predictions that matched the HLA-A and HLA-B alleles of most subjects were reportedly made from TCR beta sequences.

The CDR3 has 15 residues. Germline values: CDR1 KGHSH, CDR2 LQKENI. Trimming removed 3 bases from V and 4 bases from J; junction bases left unmatched: 5. PCR employed 60 Vbeta and 13 Jbeta primers. Under the authors' procedure: There were around 77 million unique TCR beta chains by a later count, and around 10 million of them were shared. TCRdb keeps only in-frame clones here, not all; method: immunoSEQ multiplex PCR. The D gene and trimming were derived from the DNA, and the V and J assignments and clone size from that table. The data contain some 200,000 clones, roughly 74% of them seen just once; the ten biggest clones take up 1.5% to 2%. In regard to this clone: Its target is not known.

The origin of this receptor is a woman aged 25-40 years in good health and CMV-seronegative. The sequenced material came from PBMCs. J is TRBJ2-5 and V is TRBV18, with 10 bases that match TRBD1. The CDR3 nucleotides are TGTGCCAGCTCACCGGGACAGGGGTTAAGAGAGACCCAGTACTTC. As protein: CASSPGQGLRETQYF. The full variable domain, rest sourced from reference TRBV18 and TRBJ2-5, is NAGVMQNPRHLVRRRGQEARLRCSPMKGHSHVYWYRQLPEEGLKFMVYLQKENIIDESGMPKERFSAEFPKEGPSILRIQQVVRGDSAAYFCASSPGQGLRETQYFGPGTRLLVL.